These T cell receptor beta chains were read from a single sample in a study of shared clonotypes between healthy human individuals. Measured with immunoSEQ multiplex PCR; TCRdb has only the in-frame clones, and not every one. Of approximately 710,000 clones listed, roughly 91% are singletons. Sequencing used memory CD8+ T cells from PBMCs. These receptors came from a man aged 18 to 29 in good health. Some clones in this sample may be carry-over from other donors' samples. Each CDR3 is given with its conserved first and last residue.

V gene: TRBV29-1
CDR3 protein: CSVEVGRGIEQYF

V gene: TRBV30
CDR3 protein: CAWAGLDYGYTF

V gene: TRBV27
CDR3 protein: CASSLSVGLANYGYTF

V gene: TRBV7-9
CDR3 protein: CGGQGNTGELFF

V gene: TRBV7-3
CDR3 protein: CASSLRGVGLETQYF

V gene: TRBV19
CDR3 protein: CASSIGQGSYNEQFF

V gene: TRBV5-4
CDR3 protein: CASSLWGGTYEQYF

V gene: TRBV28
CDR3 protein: CASRVPSSYEQYF

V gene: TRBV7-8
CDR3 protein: CASSLVRGDTQYF

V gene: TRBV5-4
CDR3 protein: CASSETENTEAFF

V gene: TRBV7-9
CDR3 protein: CASSVRDLGEKLFF

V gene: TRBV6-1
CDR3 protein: CASSGWTGIGTEAFF

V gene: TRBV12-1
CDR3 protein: CASSPLSSYEQYF

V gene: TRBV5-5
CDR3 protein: CASSLGSGGSNEKLFF

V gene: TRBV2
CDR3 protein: CASSEGQVLPNTGELFF

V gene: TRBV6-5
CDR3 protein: CASSYYRAVEQYF

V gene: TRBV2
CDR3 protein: CASSHPGVKGSYEQYF

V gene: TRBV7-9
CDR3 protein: CASSSRDREYPGTQYF

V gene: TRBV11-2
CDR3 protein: CASSLAVVTDTQYF

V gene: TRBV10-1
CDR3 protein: CASSDRGGQPQHF

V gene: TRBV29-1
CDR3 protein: CSVIKGWYTEAFF

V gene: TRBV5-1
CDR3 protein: CASSFVGTEAFF

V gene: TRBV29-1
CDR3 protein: CSVAGGERGELFF

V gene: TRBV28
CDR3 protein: CASSPPQFYGYTF

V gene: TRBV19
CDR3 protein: CASGPGGRYNEQFF

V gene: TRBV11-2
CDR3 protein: CASSLDGGQSTDTQYF

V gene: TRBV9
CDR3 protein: CASASGRGNEQFF

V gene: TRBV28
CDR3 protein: CASSLIWTASTDTQYF

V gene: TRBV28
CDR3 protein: CASSLQGAWNTEAFF

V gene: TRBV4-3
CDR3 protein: CASSPRYGGYEQYF

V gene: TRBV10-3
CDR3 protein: CAISSLQGAGTGELFF